This entry concerns a single T cell receptor (beta chain). The germline CDR1 and CDR2 sequences are SQVTM and ANQGSEA. This CDR3 spans 17 amino acids. Trimming took off 4 bases at V and 6 bases at J, with 27 bases between the two ends. The entry originates in a study of T cell changes during pregnancy in multiple sclerosis. Profiling relied on immunoSEQ multiplex PCR, and the TCRdb table lists in-frame clones only, not all of them. Of 35,000 to 50,000 clones in the sample, roughly 90% were seen once. The chain employs TRBV29-1 and TRBJ2-5; maybe TRBD1 (5 bases). The source material was PBMCs (not recorded whether the cells were cultured). This clonotype originated in a female donor with multiple sclerosis, enrolled in a pregnancy study. In nucleotides, the CDR3 is TGCAGCGTTGCTCGTACGACGGCGGCGAACCAGGGAAAGACCCAGTACTTC. Translated: CSVARTTAANQGKTQYF.